This T cell receptor (beta chain) emerged from a study of blood T cells in healthy people across ages (dated by TCRdb to 2013 to 2016). About the study as a whole: In model experiments, template switching captured roughly one uniquely barcoded TCR beta cDNA molecule for every two T cells. The donors were split into four age groups: young (average roughly 15 years), middle-aged (39), aged (roughly 60) and long-lived (roughly 88). For two donors (one aged 18 to 29 and one aged 80 or older), the study analyzed two additional independent replicas of 1 million unique cDNA reads from the same blood draw. The study measured age-related changes in TCR beta repertoire diversity using deep sequencing normalized with unique cDNA molecular identifiers. Broader findings and caveats from the paper: Because donor CMV infection status was unknown, age-related changes in expanded clonotypes were potentially confounded. Bulk unsorted PBMC profiling prevented conclusive comparison of naive and antigen-experienced compartments. As age increased, observed TCR beta diversity per million T cells dropped in a roughly linear way, and a significant reduction was already evident by age 40. Total diversity estimates from one million sequenced T cells were considered lower bounds and underestimates. There was a strong correlation between observed TCR beta diversity and the percentage of naive T cells measured by flow cytometry. Compared with the aged group, the long-lived group had more naive CD4+ T cells, fewer expanded clones and increased TCR diversity, suggesting age selection.

Receptor amplification or capture employed 5' RACE. Sequencing used an Illumina HiSeq 2500. The second PCR ran for roughly 6 to 11 cycles and used a J-beta primer mix along with a sample-barcoded 5' primer. Each TCR beta cDNA molecule received a unique molecular identifier from a template-switch 5' adaptor carrying 12 random nucleotides. Each sample yielded at least 3 million CDR3-containing paired-end reads. The Mint cDNA synthesis kit, primed by a TRBC-specific oligonucleotide, was used to synthesize first-strand cDNA from all RNA. All cDNA was treated with uracil-DNA glycosylase and then went through a first 18-cycle PCR with the universal primers M1SS and BC2_uni_R. Regarding the original processing steps: For normalization, 1 million high-quality reads, each with a distinct molecular identifier, were randomly selected from each sample. Instead of being binned into consensus sequences, reads with shared molecular identifiers were discarded. MiTCR, run with a Q25 quality threshold and the strictest error-elimination algorithm, handled CDR3 identification, clonotype clustering and error correction. A nonparametric unseen species model with Euler transformation was used to estimate lower-bound total TCR beta diversity. TCRdb reworked the public reads: Q25 trimming with fastp, MiXCR clone assembly, productive beta chains retained. When rows share a CDR3 protein, they turn into one entry using the most common DNA and genes. The V and J calls shown here were made by TCRdb, not taken from the authors' results. In this sample the table shows around 780,000 distinct CDR3 sequences, more than 25% of which occur a single time. The ten most abundant clones make up approximately 2.9% of the sample.

Many counts were recorded for this clonotype. Its target antigen remains unknown. There are no base qualities to consult, and no much larger clone falls within one base. The CDR3 goes from the cysteine to the phenylalanine over 15 residues. The entry retains the CDR3 DNA only, 45 bases that are in frame from base 1. V loses 6 bases at its end and J loses 7 bases; junction bases beyond the gene matches: 11. Donors were about 36 systemically healthy Caucasian individuals from Russia aged roughly 6 to 90 years. Each donor gave about 9.7 milliliters of peripheral blood, drawn into EDTA-treated Vacutainer tubes. PBMCs were isolated by Ficoll-Paque density-gradient centrifugation, with at least 6.5 million obtained per sample. Total RNA was extracted from PBMCs with Trizol reagent, with at least 6 micrograms obtained per sample. The percentages of naive CD45RAhigh/CD27high T cells were determined by flow cytometry on a PBMC aliquot from every donor.

The sample was also linked to a second study, of T cells of mothers and their children. The other study reports the following: Nine systemically healthy Caucasian individuals, comprising three mothers and their six children, were included as donors. cDNA synthesis used all of the extracted RNA, with about 1.5 ug of RNA in each 15 ul reaction. In the second PCR, sample barcodes and 2-4 random nucleotides were introduced via the M1S primer. Over 8.5 million TCR beta CDR3 reads came from each mother, compared with millions of reads from each child. Thymic selection similarly shapes TCR recombination output in related and unrelated pairs, with minor effect from inherited differences. Normalized repertoire overlap was always slightly but never significantly higher in related than unrelated mother-child pairs. Persistent microchimeric T cell clones were not detected, at a sensitivity of around 95 clones per million clonotypes. Deep NGS was used in the study to compare the TCR beta repertoires of mothers and children and to look for features that separate related mother-child pairs from unrelated individuals. On average, the children were about 12 +/- 4 years old, while the mothers were about 37 +/- 4 years old. Libraries were sequenced on Illumina HiSeq 2000 with 100+100 nt paired-end reads after adapter ligation with NEBNext reagents. To prevent cross-contamination, the mother and child libraries were prepared one month apart and sequenced in separate runs. For each donor, between 500,000 and 2,000,000 distinct TCR beta clonotypes were identified. Naive TCR beta clonotypes were estimated from low-frequency clonotypes matched to each donor's FACS-determined naive share, without sorting.

The chain was built from TRBV12-3 or TRBV12-4 and TRBJ2-5, with 10 bases matching TRBD2. The sequenced sample was blood. This clonotype originated in a boy aged 5-17 years in good health. The CDR3 corresponds to CASSPGAGGPGTQYF. The sequenced DNA is TGTGCCAGCAGCCCCGGAGCGGGGGGGCCTGGGACCCAGTACTTC.